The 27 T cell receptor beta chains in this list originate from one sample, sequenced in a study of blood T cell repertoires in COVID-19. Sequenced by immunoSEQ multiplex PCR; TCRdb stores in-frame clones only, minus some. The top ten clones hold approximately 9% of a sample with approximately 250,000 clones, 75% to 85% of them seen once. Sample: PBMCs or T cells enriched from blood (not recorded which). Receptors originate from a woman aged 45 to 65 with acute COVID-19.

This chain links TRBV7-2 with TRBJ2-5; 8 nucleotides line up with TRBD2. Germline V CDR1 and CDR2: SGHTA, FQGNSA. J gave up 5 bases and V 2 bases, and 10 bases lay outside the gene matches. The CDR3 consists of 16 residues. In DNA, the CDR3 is TGTGCCAGCAGCTTAATGGGAGCGGGGGCAGGGGAGACCCAGTACTTC. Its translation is CASSLMGAGAGETQYF.

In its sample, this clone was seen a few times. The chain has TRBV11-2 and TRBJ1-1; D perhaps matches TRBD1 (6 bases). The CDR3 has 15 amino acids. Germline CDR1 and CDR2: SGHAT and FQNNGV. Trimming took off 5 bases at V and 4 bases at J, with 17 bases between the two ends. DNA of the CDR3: TGTGCCAGCAGCCTAACCCCCCTCAGGGGCACTGAAGCTTTCTTT. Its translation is CASSLTPLRGTEAFF.

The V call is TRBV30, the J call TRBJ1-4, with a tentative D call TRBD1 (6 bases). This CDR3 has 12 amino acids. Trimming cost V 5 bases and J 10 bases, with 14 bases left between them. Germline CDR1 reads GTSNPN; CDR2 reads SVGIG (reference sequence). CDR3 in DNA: TGTGCCTGGGACAGGCAAGTGGGAAAACTGTTTTTT. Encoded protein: CAWDRQVGKLFF.

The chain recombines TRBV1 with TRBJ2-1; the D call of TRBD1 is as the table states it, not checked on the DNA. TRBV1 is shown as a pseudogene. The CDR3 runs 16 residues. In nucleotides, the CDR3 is TGCACCAGCAGCCAAGAGAGGACAGCTTCCTACAATGAGCAGTTCTTC. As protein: CTSSQERTASYNEQFF.

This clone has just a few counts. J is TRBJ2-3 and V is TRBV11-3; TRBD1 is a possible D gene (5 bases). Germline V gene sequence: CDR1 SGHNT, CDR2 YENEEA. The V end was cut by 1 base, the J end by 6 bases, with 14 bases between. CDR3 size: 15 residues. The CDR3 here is CASSLGAGPSDTQYF. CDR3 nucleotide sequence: TGTGCCAGCAGCTTAGGTGCAGGGCCCTCTGATACGCAGTATTTT.

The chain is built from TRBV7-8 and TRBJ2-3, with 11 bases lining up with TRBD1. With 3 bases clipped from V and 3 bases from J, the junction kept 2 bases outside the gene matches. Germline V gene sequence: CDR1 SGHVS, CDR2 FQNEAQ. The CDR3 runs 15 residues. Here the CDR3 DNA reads TGTGCCAGCAGCTTGGGACAGGGGGGTACAGATACGCAGTATTTT. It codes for CASSLGQGGTDTQYF. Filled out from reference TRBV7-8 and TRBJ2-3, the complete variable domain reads GAGVSQSPRYKVAKRGQDVALRCDPISGHVSLFWYQQALGQGPEFLTYFQNEAQLDKSGLPSDRFFAERPEGSVSTLKIQRTQQEDSAVYLCASSLGQGGTDTQYFGPGTRLTVL.

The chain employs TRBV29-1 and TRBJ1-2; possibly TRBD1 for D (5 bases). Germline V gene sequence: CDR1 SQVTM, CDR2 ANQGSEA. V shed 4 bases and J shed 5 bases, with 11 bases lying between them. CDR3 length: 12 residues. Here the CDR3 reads CSVVTRVYGYTF. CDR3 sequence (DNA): TGCAGCGTTGTAACCAGGGTATATGGCTACACCTTC. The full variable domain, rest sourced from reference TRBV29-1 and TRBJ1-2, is SAVISQKPSRDICQRGTSLTIQCQVDSQVTMMFWYRQQPGQSLTLIATANQGSEATYESGFVIDKFPISRPNLTFSTLTVSNMSPEDSSIYLCSVVTRVYGYTFGSGTRLTVV.

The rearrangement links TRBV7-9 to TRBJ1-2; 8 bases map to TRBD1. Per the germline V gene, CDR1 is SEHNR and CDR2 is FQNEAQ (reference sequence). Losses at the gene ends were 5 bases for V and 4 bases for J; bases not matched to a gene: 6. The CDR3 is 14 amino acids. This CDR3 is CASSTGTGPYGYTF. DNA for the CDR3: TGTGCCAGCAGCACCGGGACAGGACCCTATGGCTACACCTTC.

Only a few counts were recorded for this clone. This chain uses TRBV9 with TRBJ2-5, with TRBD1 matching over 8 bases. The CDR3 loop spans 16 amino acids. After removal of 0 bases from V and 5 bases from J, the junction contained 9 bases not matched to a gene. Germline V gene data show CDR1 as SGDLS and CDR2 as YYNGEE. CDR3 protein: CASSVDQGQGWETQYF. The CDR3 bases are TGTGCCAGCAGCGTAGATCAAGGACAGGGCTGGGAGACCCAGTACTTC.

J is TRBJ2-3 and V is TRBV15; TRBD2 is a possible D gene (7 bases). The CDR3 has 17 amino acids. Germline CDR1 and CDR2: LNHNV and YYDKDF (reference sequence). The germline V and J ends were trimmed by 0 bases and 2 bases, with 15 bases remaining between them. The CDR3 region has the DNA TGTGCCACCAGCAGAGAGGTGGGGGGGCGGGTCACAGATACGCAGTATTTT. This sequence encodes CATSREVGGRVTDTQYF.

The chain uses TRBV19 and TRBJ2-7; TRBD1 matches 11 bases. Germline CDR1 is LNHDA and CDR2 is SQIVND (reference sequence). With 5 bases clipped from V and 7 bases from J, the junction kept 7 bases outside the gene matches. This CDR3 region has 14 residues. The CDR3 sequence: CASSSSGTGGEQYF. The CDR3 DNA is TGTGCCAGTAGTTCTTCCGGGACAGGGGGGGAGCAGTACTTC.

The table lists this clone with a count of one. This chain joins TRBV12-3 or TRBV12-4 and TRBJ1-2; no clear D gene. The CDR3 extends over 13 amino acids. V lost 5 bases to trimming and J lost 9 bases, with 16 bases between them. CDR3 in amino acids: CASSPVGAQSYTF. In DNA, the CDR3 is TGTGCCAGCAGTCCCGTGGGAGCCCAGAGCTACACCTTC.

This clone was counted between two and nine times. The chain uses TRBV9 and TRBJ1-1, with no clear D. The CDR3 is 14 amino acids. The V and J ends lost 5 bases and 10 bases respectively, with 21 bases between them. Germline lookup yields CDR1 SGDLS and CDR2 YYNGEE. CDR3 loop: CASSRNPGELGAFF. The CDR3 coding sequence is TGTGCCAGCAGTCGAAATCCGGGAGAGCTTGGAGCTTTCTTT.

The CDR3 DNA reads as TGTGCCAGCAGCTTCTTTTCGGGACAGGGATTAGGGGAGCAGTACTTC. Protein product: CASSFFSGQGLGEQYF. This chain uses TRBV9 with TRBJ2-7; 9 bases fit TRBD1. Germline-derived CDR1 and CDR2 are SGDLS and YYNGEE. The CDR3 is made up of 16 amino acids. J was trimmed by 7 bases and V by 4 bases; bases with no gene match: 15.

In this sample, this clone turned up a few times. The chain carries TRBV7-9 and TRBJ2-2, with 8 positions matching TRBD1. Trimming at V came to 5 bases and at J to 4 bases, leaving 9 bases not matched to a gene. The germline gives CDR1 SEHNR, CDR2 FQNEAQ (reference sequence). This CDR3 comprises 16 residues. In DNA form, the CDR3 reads TGTGCCAGCAGCCCGAAGGACAGGGAGAGCACCGGGGAGCTGTTTTTT. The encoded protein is CASSPKDRESTGELFF.

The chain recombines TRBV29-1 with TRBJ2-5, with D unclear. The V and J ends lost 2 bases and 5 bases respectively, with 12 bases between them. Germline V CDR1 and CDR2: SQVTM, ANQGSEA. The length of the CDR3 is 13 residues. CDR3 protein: CSVERLIEETQYF. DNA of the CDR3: TGCAGCGTTGAAAGACTTATTGAGGAGACCCAGTACTTC.

CDR3 nucleotides: TGTGCTAGTGGTTTGGCGACAGATCAGCCCCAGCATTTT. It codes for CASGLATDQPQHF. The chain couples TRBV12-5 to TRBJ1-5; TRBD1 might be the D (5 bases). V lost 1 base to trimming and J lost 5 bases, with 6 bases between them. This CDR3 region has 13 residues. Germline values: CDR1 LGHNT, CDR2 FRNRAP.

The CDR3 nucleotides are TGTGCCAGCAGCGGGACAGGGGTCTCCTACGAGCAGTACTTC. Residues: CASSGTGVSYEQYF. The chain couples TRBV6-2 or TRBV6-3 to TRBJ2-7; 10 bases match TRBD1. Germline V gene sequence: CDR1 MNHEY, CDR2 SVGEGT. This CDR3 contains 14 residues. V trimming: 6 bases; J trimming: 0 bases; junction bases outside the gene matches: 2.

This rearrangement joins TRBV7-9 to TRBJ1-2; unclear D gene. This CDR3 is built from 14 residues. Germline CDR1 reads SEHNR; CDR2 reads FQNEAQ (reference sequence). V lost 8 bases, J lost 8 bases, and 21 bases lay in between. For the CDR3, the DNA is TGTGCCAGCGGTCCTCAATCCGCGAGTGAGGGCTACACCTTC. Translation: CASGPQSASEGYTF.

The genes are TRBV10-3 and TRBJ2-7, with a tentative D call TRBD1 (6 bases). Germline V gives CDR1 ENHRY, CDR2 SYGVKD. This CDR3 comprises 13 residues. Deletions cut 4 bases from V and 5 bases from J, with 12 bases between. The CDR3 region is CAISAQGIHEQYF. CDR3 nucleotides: TGTGCCATCAGTGCACAGGGCATCCACGAGCAGTACTTC.

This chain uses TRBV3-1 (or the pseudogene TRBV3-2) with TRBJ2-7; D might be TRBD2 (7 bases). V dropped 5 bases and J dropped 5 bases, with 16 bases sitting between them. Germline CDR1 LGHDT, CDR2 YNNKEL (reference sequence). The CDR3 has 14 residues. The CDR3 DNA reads TGTGCCAGCAGCAAAAGGGGGGGGGCCGACGAGCAGTACTTC. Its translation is CASSKRGGADEQYF.

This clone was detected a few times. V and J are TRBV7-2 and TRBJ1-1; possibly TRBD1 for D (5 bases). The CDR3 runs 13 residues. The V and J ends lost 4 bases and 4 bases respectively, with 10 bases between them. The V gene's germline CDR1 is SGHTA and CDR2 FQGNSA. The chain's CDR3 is CASSSGHRTEAFF. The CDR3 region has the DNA TGTGCCAGCAGCTCTGGACACCGCACTGAAGCTTTCTTT. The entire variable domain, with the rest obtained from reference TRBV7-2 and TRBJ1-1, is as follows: GAGVSQSPSNKVTEKGKDVELRCDPISGHTALYWYRQSLGQGLEFLIYFQGNSAPDKSGLPSDRFSAERTGGSVSTLTIQRTQQEDSAVYLCASSSGHRTEAFFGQGTRLTVV.

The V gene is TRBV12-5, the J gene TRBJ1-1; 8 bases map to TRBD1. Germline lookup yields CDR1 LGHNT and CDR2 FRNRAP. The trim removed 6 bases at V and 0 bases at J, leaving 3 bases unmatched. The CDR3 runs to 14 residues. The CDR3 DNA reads TGTGCTAGTGGAACAGGGGGAATGAACACTGAAGCTTTCTTT. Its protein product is CASGTGGMNTEAFF.

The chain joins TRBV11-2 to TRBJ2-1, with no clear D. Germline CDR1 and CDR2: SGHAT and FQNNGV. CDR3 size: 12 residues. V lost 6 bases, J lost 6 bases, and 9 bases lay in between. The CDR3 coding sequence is TGTGCCAGCAGTACCCTAGGCAATGAGCAGTTCTTC. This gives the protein CASSTLGNEQFF.

The CDR3 nucleotides are TGTGCCAGCAGTGAGTTCTGGACTATAAAACTCCCCTACGAGCAGTACTTC. Encoded protein: CASSEFWTIKLPYEQYF. The genes are TRBV6-1 and TRBJ2-7, with a possible D match to TRBD2 (6 bases). With 3 bases removed from V and 2 bases from J, the gap between germline ends came to 20 bases. Germline assignment: CDR1 MNHNS and CDR2 SASEGT. The CDR3 has 17 amino acids.

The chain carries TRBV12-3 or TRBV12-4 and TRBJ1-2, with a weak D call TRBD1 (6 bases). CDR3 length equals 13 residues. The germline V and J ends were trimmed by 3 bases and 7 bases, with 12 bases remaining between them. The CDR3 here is CASSLNRVVGYTF. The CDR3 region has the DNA TGTGCCAGCAGTTTGAACAGGGTGGTTGGCTACACCTTC.

CDR3 nucleotide sequence: TGTGCCAGCAGTTACAGGGTTTTTGGGGCCAACGTCCTGACTTTC. This sequence encodes CASSYRVFGANVLTF. The V and J genes are TRBV9 and TRBJ2-6; tentative D call: TRBD1 (6 bases). Germline loops: CDR1 SGDLS, CDR2 YYNGEE. This CDR3 comprises 15 residues. V lost 5 bases to trimming and J lost 3 bases, with 12 bases between them.